The TCR beta chain under discussion was sequenced for a study of blood T cell repertoires in COVID-19. The wider study: COVID-19 samples, acute and convalescent, were from the United States, Italy and Spain.

Cohorts were determined from participant-reported clinical history. Per the original methods: Estimates of nucleated cell counts were drawn from the amplification of reference gene primers. Profiling relied on immunoSEQ multiplex PCR, and the TCRdb table lists in-frame clones only, not all of them. D and trimming were read from the DNA, whereas the V and J calls and clone size are those reported in that table. The sample holds some 310,000 clones, nearly 90% seen once. In germline, CDR1 is KGHSH, CDR2 LQKENI. The V gene lost 5 bases and the J gene lost 5 bases, with 13 bases spanning the gap. This CDR3 has 14 residues.

This sequence originates from a woman aged 25 to 39 who had recovered from COVID-19. The V and J genes are TRBV18 and TRBJ1-5; TRBD1 might be the D (6 bases). Sequencing was done on a sample of PBMCs or T cells enriched from blood (not recorded which). Here the CDR3 reads CASSFQGNHQPQHF. CDR3 in DNA: TGTGCCAGCTCATTCCAGGGGAACCATCAGCCCCAGCATTTT.